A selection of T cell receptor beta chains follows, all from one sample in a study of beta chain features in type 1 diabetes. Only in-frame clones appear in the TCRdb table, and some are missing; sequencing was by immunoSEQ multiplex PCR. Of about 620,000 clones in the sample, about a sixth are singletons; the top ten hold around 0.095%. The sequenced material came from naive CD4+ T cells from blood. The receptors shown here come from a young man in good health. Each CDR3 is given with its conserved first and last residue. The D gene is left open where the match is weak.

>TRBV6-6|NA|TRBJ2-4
CASSYPGKNIQYF
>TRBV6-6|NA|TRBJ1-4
CASSYSGGANEKLFF
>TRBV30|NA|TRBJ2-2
CAWSLGTGELFF
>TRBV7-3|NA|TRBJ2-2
CASGPPGGRVTGELFF
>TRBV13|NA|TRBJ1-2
CASSLGPASYGYTF
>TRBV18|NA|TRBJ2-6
CASSPRLGSGANVLTF
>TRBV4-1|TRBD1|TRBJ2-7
CASSQEWDRGYEQYF
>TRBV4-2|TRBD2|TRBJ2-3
CASSRVAGASSTDTQYF
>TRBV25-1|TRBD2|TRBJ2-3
CASSEFKGGGTDTQYF
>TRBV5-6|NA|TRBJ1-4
CASSLVSGLPNEKLFF
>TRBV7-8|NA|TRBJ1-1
CASSGGTLNSRSGAFF
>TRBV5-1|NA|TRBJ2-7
CASSLRSYDEQYF
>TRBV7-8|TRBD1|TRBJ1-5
CASSINRGFQPQHF
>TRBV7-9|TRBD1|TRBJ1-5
CASSPTGQGNQPQHF